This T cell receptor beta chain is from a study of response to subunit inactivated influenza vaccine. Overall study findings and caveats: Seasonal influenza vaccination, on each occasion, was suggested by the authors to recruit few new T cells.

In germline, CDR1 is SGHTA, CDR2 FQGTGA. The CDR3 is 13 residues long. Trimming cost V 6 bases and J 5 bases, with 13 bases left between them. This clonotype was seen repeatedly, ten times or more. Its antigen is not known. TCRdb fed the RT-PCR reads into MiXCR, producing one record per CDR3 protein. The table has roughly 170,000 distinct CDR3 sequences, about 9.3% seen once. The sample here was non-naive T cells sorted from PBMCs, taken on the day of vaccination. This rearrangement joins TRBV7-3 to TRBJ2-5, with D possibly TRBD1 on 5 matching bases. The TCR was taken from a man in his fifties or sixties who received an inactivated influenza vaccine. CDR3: CASSPGPGETQYF. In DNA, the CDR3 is TGTGCCAGCAGTCCGGGCCCAGGGGAGACCCAGTACTTC.